The rows below give T cell receptor beta chains drawn from one sample of a study of blood T cell repertoires in COVID-19. Generated by immunoSEQ multiplex PCR, the TCRdb table keeps only in-frame clones and is missing some. The table shows roughly 190,000 clones, with roughly four fifths occurring only once. The sequencing sample was made of peripheral blood. These receptors were taken from a woman between 50 and 59 years old with acute or convalescent COVID-19. Each CDR3 is given with its conserved first and last residue. Fields, in order: V gene, J gene, clone size, D gene, CDR3 protein, CDR3 DNA. The D gene is left open where the match is weak. Not all rows give a size; the values are once, few, many and, for expanded clones, a class.

TRBV28	TRBJ1-5	-	-	CASSAVGAQGKPQHF	TGTGCCAGCAGCGCTGTTGGGGCCCAGGGGAAGCCCCAGCATTTT
TRBV5-8	TRBJ2-1	-	-	CASSLTGVTYNEQFF	TGTGCCAGCAGCTTGACGGGGGTTACCTACAATGAGCAGTTCTTC
TRBV19	TRBJ2-5	-	-	CASSMGGDGGTQYF	TGTGCCAGTAGTATGGGGGGTGACGGTGGGACCCAGTACTTC
TRBV10-1	TRBJ2-3	-	-	CASSERAGLDTQYF	TGCGCCAGCAGTGAGAGAGCGGGCTTGGATACGCAGTATTTT
TRBV20-1	TRBJ2-1	-	-	CSARDSEEQFF	TGCAGTGCTAGAGATTCGGAGGAGCAGTTCTTC
TRBV6-6	TRBJ1-3	-	TRBD1	CASSPPGTALNTIYF	TGTGCCAGCAGCCCCCCCGGGACAGCCTTAAACACCATATATTTT
TRBV18	TRBJ1-4	-	-	CASSPYGDWEKLFF	TGTGCCAGCTCACCTTATGGGGACTGGGAAAAACTGTTTTTT
TRBV4-3	TRBJ2-1	once	-	CASSQETPAVSYNEQFF	TGCGCCAGCAGCCAAGAAACCCCAGCGGTTTCCTACAATGAGCAGTTCTTC
TRBV10-2	TRBJ2-2	-	TRBD1	CASRGTGGDYGELFF	TGCGCCAGCAGGGGTACAGGGGGAGACTACGGGGAACTGTTTTTT
TRBV9	TRBJ1-2	-	TRBD1	CASSVGPGGGYGYTF	TGTGCCAGCAGCGTGGGGCCAGGGGGAGGCTATGGCTACACCTTC
TRBV6-6	TRBJ1-2	once	-	CASRPTGRYGYTF	TGTGCCAGCAGGCCCACAGGTCGTTATGGCTACACCTTC
TRBV28	TRBJ2-1	-	-	CASSSSGEQFF	TGTGCCAGCAGTTCCAGCGGCGAGCAGTTCTTC
TRBV5-8	TRBJ1-5	-	-	CASSDEGVYSNQPQHF	TGTGCCAGCAGCGATGAGGGGGTATATAGCAATCAGCCCCAGCATTTT
TRBV6-2/TRBV6-3	TRBJ2-7	-	TRBD2	CASSYRTSGGLYEQYF	TGTGCCAGCAGTTACCGGACTAGCGGGGGACTCTACGAGCAGTACTTC
TRBV6-5	TRBJ1-1	-	TRBD1	CASSYSFTGATEAFF	TGTGCCAGCAGTTACTCCTTTACAGGGGCCACTGAAGCTTTCTTT